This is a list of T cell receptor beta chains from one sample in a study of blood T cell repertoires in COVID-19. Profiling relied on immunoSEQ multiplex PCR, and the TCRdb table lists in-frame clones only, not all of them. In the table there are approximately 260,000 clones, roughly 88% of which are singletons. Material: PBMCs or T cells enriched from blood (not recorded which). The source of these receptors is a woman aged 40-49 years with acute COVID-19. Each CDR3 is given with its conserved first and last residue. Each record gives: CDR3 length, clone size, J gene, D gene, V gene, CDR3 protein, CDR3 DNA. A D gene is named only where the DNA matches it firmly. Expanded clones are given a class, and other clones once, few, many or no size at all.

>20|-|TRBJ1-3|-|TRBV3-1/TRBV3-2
CASSQDPHRFSRQIGNTIYF
TGTGCCAGCAGCCAAGACCCACACCGGTTTTCGCGACAGATAGGAAACACCATATATTTT
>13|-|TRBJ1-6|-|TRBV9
CATSRHSNSPLHF
TGTGCCACCTCAAGACACTCTAATTCACCCCTCCACTTT
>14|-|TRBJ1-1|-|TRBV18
CASSPSQLNTEAFF
TGTGCCAGCTCACCCTCACAGCTGAACACTGAAGCTTTCTTT
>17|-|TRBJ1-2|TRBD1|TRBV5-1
CASSLEFTGGARYGYTF
TGCGCCAGCTCCCTCGAATTTACAGGGGGCGCACGGTATGGCTACACCTTC
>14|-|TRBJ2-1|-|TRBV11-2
CASSLARGNNEQFF
TGTGCCAGCAGCTTAGCCAGGGGTAACAATGAGCAGTTCTTC
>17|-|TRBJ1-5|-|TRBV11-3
CAGPAGAALLSNQPQHF
TGTGCCGGACCTGCGGGGGCAGCACTTTTAAGCAATCAGCCCCAGCATTTT
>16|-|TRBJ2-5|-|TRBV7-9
CASSLMGGSGQETQYF
TGTGCCAGCAGCTTGATGGGGGGTAGTGGGCAAGAGACCCAGTACTTC
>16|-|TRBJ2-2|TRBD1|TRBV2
CASSERGQGNTGELFF
TGTGCCAGCAGTGAAAGAGGACAGGGGAACACCGGGGAGCTGTTTTTT
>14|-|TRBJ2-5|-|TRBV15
CATSTRGSQETQYF
TGTGCCACCAGCACCCGCGGGTCCCAAGAGACCCAGTACTTC
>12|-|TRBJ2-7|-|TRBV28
CASSLAGYEQYF
TGTGCCAGCAGTTTAGCGGGATACGAGCAGTACTTC
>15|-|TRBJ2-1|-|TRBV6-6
CASSPGIASYNEQFF
TGTGCCAGCAGCCCAGGGATTGCCTCCTACAATGAGCAGTTCTTC
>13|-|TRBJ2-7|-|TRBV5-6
CASSPDSSYEQYF
TGTGCCAGCAGCCCTGACAGCTCCTACGAGCAGTACTTC
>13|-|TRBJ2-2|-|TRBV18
CASSSSVAGELFF
TGTGCCAGCTCATCTAGCGTTGCCGGGGAGCTGTTTTTT
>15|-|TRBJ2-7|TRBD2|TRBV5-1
CASSLESGRFTEQYF
TGCGCCAGCAGCTTGGAAAGCGGGAGATTTACCGAGCAGTACTTC
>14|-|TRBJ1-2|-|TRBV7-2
CASSSYRADYGYTF
TGTGCCAGCAGCTCGTACAGGGCCGACTATGGCTACACCTTC
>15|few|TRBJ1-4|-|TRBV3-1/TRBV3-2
CASSRGQSTNEKLFF
TGTGCCAGCAGTCGAGGTCAATCAACTAATGAAAAACTGTTTTTT
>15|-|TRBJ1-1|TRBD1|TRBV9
CASSYQTGLNTEAFF
TGTGCCAGCAGCTACCAGACAGGGCTGAACACTGAAGCTTTCTTT
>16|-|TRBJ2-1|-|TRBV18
CASSPDPRYSYNEQFF
TGTGCCAGCTCACCAGACCCTAGATACTCCTACAATGAGCAGTTCTTC
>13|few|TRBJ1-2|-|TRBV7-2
CASSLARVGGYTF
TGTGCCAGCAGCTTAGCCAGGGTAGGAGGCTACACCTTC
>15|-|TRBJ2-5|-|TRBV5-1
CASSTTGTLQETQYF
TGCGCCAGCAGCACCACCGGGACACTTCAAGAGACCCAGTACTTC
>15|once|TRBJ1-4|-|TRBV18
CASSPLDGGNEKLFF
TGTGCCAGCTCACCACTGGACGGAGGAAATGAAAAACTGTTTTTT
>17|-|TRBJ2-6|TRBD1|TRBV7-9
CAIPGRTGISGANVLTF
TGTGCTATACCGGGCCGGACAGGCATCTCTGGGGCCAACGTCCTGACTTTC
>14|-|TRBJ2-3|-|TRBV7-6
CASSRDSSTDTQYF
TGTGCCAGCAGCCGAGACAGTAGCACAGATACGCAGTATTTT
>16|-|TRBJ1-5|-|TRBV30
CAWSVLGAYSNQPQHF
TGTGCCTGGAGTGTATTAGGGGCGTATAGCAATCAGCCCCAGCATTTT
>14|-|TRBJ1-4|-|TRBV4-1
CASTISPGNEKLFF
TGCGCCAGCACCATTAGTCCCGGTAATGAAAAACTGTTTTTT
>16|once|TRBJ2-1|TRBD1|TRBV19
CASSTRDRGRDNEQFF
TGTGCCAGTAGTACGAGGGACAGGGGGAGGGACAATGAGCAGTTCTTC
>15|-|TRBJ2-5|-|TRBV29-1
CSVEKTWQREETQYF
TGCAGCGTTGAAAAAACATGGCAGAGGGAAGAGACCCAGTACTTC
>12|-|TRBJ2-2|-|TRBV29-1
CSVAANTGELFF
TGCAGCGTTGCAGCGAACACCGGGGAGCTGTTTTTT
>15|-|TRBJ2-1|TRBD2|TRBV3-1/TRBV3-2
CASSQPSGTVNEQFF
TGTGCCAGCAGCCAACCTAGCGGGACGGTAAATGAGCAGTTCTTC
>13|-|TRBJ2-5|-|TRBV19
CASSNRVGETQYF
TGTGCCAGTAGTAACAGGGTAGGAGAGACCCAGTACTTC
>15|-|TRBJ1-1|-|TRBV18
CASSTSQKGGTEAFF
TGTGCCAGCTCCACATCACAAAAAGGAGGCACTGAAGCTTTCTTT
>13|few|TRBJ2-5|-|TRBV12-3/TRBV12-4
CASSLGRQETQYF
TGTGCCAGCAGTTTAGGGAGGCAAGAGACCCAGTACTTC
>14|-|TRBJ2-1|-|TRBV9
CASSPRGSYNEQFF
TGTGCCAGCAGCCCCCGCGGCTCCTACAATGAGCAGTTCTTC
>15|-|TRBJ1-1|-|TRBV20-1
CSASKNRVPGTEAFF
TGCAGTGCTAGTAAAAATCGGGTCCCGGGCACTGAAGCTTTCTTT
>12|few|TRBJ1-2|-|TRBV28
CASSFYDYGYTF
TGTGCCAGCAGTTTCTATGACTATGGCTACACCTTC
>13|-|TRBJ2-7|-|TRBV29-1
CSVVVGPYYEQYF
TGCAGCGTTGTTGTTGGGCCTTACTACGAGCAGTACTTC
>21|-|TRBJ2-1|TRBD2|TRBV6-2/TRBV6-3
CASSYWRGTSGRAAPYNEQFF
TGTGCCAGCAGTTACTGGAGGGGGACTAGCGGGAGGGCCGCCCCCTACAATGAGCAGTTCTTC
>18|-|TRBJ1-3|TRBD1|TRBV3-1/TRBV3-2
CASSLRTGRRSTGNTIYF
TGTGCCAGCAGCCTCAGGACAGGGAGAAGAAGTACTGGAAACACCATATATTTT
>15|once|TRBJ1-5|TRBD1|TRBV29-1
CSVGTGSHGNQPQHF
TGCAGCGTGGGGACAGGGTCGCACGGCAATCAGCCCCAGCATTTT
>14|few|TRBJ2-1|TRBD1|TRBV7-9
CASSLRQGLFEQFF
TGTGCCAGCAGCTTGCGACAGGGGTTATTCGAGCAGTTCTTC
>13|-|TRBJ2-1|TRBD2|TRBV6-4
CASSVSRGGEQFF
TGTGCCAGCAGTGTCAGCCGGGGGGGAGAGCAGTTCTTC
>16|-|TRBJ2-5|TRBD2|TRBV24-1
CATSEGGLAGAETQYF
TGTGCCACCAGTGAGGGGGGACTAGCGGGAGCAGAGACCCAGTACTTC
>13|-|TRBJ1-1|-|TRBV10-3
CAILPSMNTEAFF
TGTGCCATCCTACCCTCAATGAACACTGAAGCTTTCTTT
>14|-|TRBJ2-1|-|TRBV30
CAWSVLSAYNEQFF
TGTGCCTGGAGTGTACTTAGCGCCTACAATGAGCAGTTCTTC
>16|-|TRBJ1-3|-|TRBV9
CASSVESAGAGNTIYF
TGTGCCAGCAGCGTAGAATCGGCCGGGGCTGGAAACACCATATATTTT
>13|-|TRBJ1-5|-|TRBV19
CASSASGIQPQHF
TGTGCCAGTAGTGCGTCAGGGATTCAGCCCCAGCATTTT
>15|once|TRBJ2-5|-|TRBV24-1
CATSDPRGAQETQYF
TGTGCCACCAGTGATCCTAGAGGTGCGCAAGAGACCCAGTACTTC
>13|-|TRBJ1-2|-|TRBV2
CASSEPLNYGYTF
TGTGCCAGCAGTGAACCCTTAAACTATGGCTACACCTTC
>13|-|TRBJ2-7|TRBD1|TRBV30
CAWSVGGSYEQYF
TGTGCCTGGAGTGTAGGGGGCAGCTACGAGCAGTACTTC
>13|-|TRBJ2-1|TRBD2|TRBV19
CASSSGGYNEQFF
TGTGCCAGTAGCAGCGGGGGCTACAATGAGCAGTTCTTC
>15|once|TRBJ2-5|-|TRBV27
CASSHERTNQETQYF
TGTGCCAGCAGTCACGAAAGGACAAACCAAGAGACCCAGTACTTC
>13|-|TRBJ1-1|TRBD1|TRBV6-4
CASRGQGATEAFF
TGTGCCAGCAGAGGACAGGGAGCCACTGAAGCTTTCTTT
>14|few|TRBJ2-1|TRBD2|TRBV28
CASRRASGRTEQFF
TGTGCCAGCCGAAGGGCTAGCGGGAGAACTGAGCAGTTCTTC
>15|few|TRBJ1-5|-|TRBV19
CASSMRRGLNQPQHF
TGTGCCAGTAGTATGAGGAGGGGCCTAAATCAGCCCCAGCATTTT
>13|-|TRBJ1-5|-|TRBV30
CAWSVKGAQPQHF
TGTGCCTGGAGTGTAAAAGGGGCGCAGCCCCAGCATTTT
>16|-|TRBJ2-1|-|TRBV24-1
CATSDFRVTNGNEQFF
TGTGCCACCAGTGATTTTCGGGTCACTAACGGCAATGAGCAGTTCTTC
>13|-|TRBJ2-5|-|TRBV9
CASSVTPKETQYF
TGTGCCAGCAGCGTTACTCCGAAAGAGACCCAGTACTTC
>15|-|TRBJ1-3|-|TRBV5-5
CASSLWLGGGNTIYF
TGTGCCAGCAGCTTATGGCTAGGTGGTGGAAACACCATATATTTT